The present TCR beta chain was sequenced within a study of T cell responses to AZD1222 COVID-19 vaccine. The study's findings and limits: There were mostly white British donors and more females than males, and clonal diversity was possibly underestimated.

The data were produced by immunoSEQ multiplex PCR, yet TCRdb's version contains in-frame clones alone and is incomplete. The data show around 120,000 clones, with about 88% seen just once and 9.8% held by the top ten. Deletions cut 5 bases from V and 5 bases from J, with 9 bases between. Germline V CDR1 and CDR2: LNHDA, SQIVND (reference sequence). This CDR3 comprises 12 residues. For this clone: Its antigen is still unknown.

The receptor was derived from an adult in good health. This chain joins TRBV19 and TRBJ2-5, with D tentatively TRBD1 (5 bases). This specimen was peripheral blood, taken on day 0 of AZD1222 vaccination. CDR3 DNA sequence: TGTGCCAGTAGTCTGGGGCGGGAGACCCAGTACTTC. Protein sequence: CASSLGRETQYF.